The rows below give T cell receptor beta chains drawn from one sample of a study of blood T cell repertoires in COVID-19. Measured with immunoSEQ multiplex PCR; TCRdb has only the in-frame clones, and not every one. This sample carries some 20,000 clones, 70% to 90% of them seen once, and the ten largest clones take over 9.5%. The material sequenced was peripheral blood. The receptor set was obtained from a human donor in a cohort sampled during active COVID-19. Both conserved end residues are part of each CDR3. A D gene is named only where the DNA matches it firmly. Some rows mark clone size as missing; the rest say once, few, many or name a class of expanded clone.

j_call: TRBJ2-7; v_call: TRBV11-3; clone_size: NA; d_call: NA; cdr3_nt: TGTGCCAGCAGCTCTACGACGGGTGAAAACTTC; cdr3_aa: CASSSTTGENF
j_call: TRBJ1-5; v_call: TRBV5-1; clone_size: NA; d_call: NA; cdr3_nt: TGCGCCAGCAGCTTGGAGGGGCTAGGTCAGCCCCAGCATTTT; cdr3_aa: CASSLEGLGQPQHF
j_call: TRBJ2-5; v_call: TRBV3-1/TRBV3-2; clone_size: NA; d_call: TRBD2; cdr3_nt: TGTGCCAGCAGCCAAGGACTAGCCGGAGAGACCCAGTACTTC; cdr3_aa: CASSQGLAGETQYF
j_call: TRBJ2-1; v_call: TRBV5-1; clone_size: NA; d_call: TRBD2; cdr3_nt: TGCGCCAGCAGCTTCGGACTAGCTGGAAGCTCCTACAATGAGCAGTTCTTC; cdr3_aa: CASSFGLAGSSYNEQFF
j_call: TRBJ1-4; v_call: TRBV7-9; clone_size: NA; d_call: NA; cdr3_nt: TGTGCCAGCAGCACGCCAGGGGCTAATGAAAAACTGTTTTTT; cdr3_aa: CASSTPGANEKLFF
j_call: TRBJ2-1; v_call: TRBV14; clone_size: NA; d_call: TRBD2; cdr3_nt: TGTGCCAGCAGCCAAGATGCTAGCGGGAAGGGTAATGAGCAGTTCTTC; cdr3_aa: CASSQDASGKGNEQFF
j_call: TRBJ2-2; v_call: TRBV2; clone_size: NA; d_call: TRBD1; cdr3_nt: TGTGCCAGCAGGTGGGACAGGGAGGGTAGCACCGGGGAGCTGTTTTTT; cdr3_aa: CASRWDREGSTGELFF
j_call: TRBJ2-2; v_call: TRBV29-1; clone_size: once; d_call: TRBD1; cdr3_nt: TGCAGCGTTGAAGGTCTAGGGGGCGGCCGGGAGCTGTTTTTT; cdr3_aa: CSVEGLGGGRELFF
j_call: TRBJ2-5; v_call: TRBV4-2; clone_size: NA; d_call: TRBD2; cdr3_nt: TGTGCCAGCAGCCAAGTAGGGACTAGTGGAGAGACCCAGTACTTC; cdr3_aa: CASSQVGTSGETQYF
j_call: TRBJ2-6; v_call: TRBV6-4; clone_size: NA; d_call: NA; cdr3_nt: TGTGCCAGCAGTGACTCACAATCTGGGGCCAACGTCCTGACTTTC; cdr3_aa: CASSDSQSGANVLTF
j_call: TRBJ2-5; v_call: TRBV28; clone_size: NA; d_call: TRBD1; cdr3_nt: TGTGCCAGCACCTACCGGACAGGGCGACAGGAAGAGACCCAGTACTTC; cdr3_aa: CASTYRTGRQEETQYF
j_call: TRBJ1-1; v_call: TRBV7-8; clone_size: NA; d_call: NA; cdr3_nt: TGTGCCAGCAGGCTTACAGGGAGCGGCGCTGAAGCTTTCTTT; cdr3_aa: CASRLTGSGAEAFF
j_call: TRBJ2-2; v_call: TRBV12-3/TRBV12-4; clone_size: NA; d_call: TRBD1; cdr3_nt: TGTGCCAGCATTCAACAGGGGACCGGGGAGCTGTTTTTT; cdr3_aa: CASIQQGTGELFF
j_call: TRBJ2-3; v_call: TRBV7-3; clone_size: NA; d_call: NA; cdr3_nt: TGTGCCAGCAGCTTACAAGCGAGAGGGACAGATACGCAGTATTTT; cdr3_aa: CASSLQARGTDTQYF
j_call: TRBJ2-2; v_call: TRBV27; clone_size: few; d_call: TRBD2; cdr3_nt: TGTGCCAGCCGAACGGGCGGGAGGATGAACACCGGGGAGCTGTTTTTT; cdr3_aa: CASRTGGRMNTGELFF
j_call: TRBJ1-2; v_call: TRBV9; clone_size: NA; d_call: NA; cdr3_nt: TGTGCCAGCAGCGCCCATTCAGAGGCCTCCTATGGCTACACCTTC; cdr3_aa: CASSAHSEASYGYTF
j_call: TRBJ2-2; v_call: TRBV5-4; clone_size: once; d_call: NA; cdr3_nt: TGTGCCAGCAGTGCCAGGGAAACCGGGGAGCTGTTTTTT; cdr3_aa: CASSARETGELFF
j_call: TRBJ2-7; v_call: TRBV3-1/TRBV3-2; clone_size: once; d_call: NA; cdr3_nt: TGTGCCAGCAGCCAAAGTGTCATACAGGCTTCCGGCGGTTACGAGCAGTACTTC; cdr3_aa: CASSQSVIQASGGYEQYF
j_call: TRBJ2-7; v_call: TRBV7-2; clone_size: NA; d_call: NA; cdr3_nt: TGTGCCAGCAGCTTAGGGCAGGGTGGCTACGAGCAGTACTTC; cdr3_aa: CASSLGQGGYEQYF
j_call: TRBJ2-3; v_call: TRBV6-5; clone_size: once; d_call: TRBD2; cdr3_nt: TGTGCCAGCAGTTCCAGGACTAGCGGGACGACATATACGCAGTATTTT; cdr3_aa: CASSSRTSGTTYTQYF
j_call: TRBJ1-2; v_call: TRBV12-5; clone_size: NA; d_call: NA; cdr3_nt: TGTGCTAGTGGTTTGTCGAACTATGGCTACACCTTC; cdr3_aa: CASGLSNYGYTF
j_call: TRBJ2-7; v_call: TRBV7-8; clone_size: NA; d_call: NA; cdr3_nt: TGTGCCAGCAGCTTAGCCGGGCCCATTAGTGGCGGGATTTCCTACGAGCAGTACTTC; cdr3_aa: CASSLAGPISGGISYEQYF
j_call: TRBJ2-3; v_call: TRBV5-1; clone_size: once; d_call: TRBD1; cdr3_nt: TGCGCCAGCAGCAGGGGACAGAGGGGTTCTAGCACAGATACGCAGTATTTT; cdr3_aa: CASSRGQRGSSTDTQYF
j_call: TRBJ1-2; v_call: TRBV7-8; clone_size: NA; d_call: NA; cdr3_nt: TGTGCCAGCAGCTTAACGCAGGGCCCAGGGCAGGGGGGCTACACCTTC; cdr3_aa: CASSLTQGPGQGGYTF
j_call: TRBJ2-7; v_call: TRBV5-1; clone_size: NA; d_call: TRBD2; cdr3_nt: TGCGCCAGCAGCGAGGCTAGCGGGAGTGGGGAGCAGTACTTC; cdr3_aa: CASSEASGSGEQYF
j_call: TRBJ2-7; v_call: TRBV28; clone_size: NA; d_call: TRBD2; cdr3_nt: TGTGCCAGCAGGGAAGGACGAAGCGGGAGCTCCTACGAGCAGTACTTC; cdr3_aa: CASREGRSGSSYEQYF
j_call: TRBJ2-1; v_call: TRBV7-9; clone_size: few; d_call: NA; cdr3_nt: TGTGCCAGCAGCTTCGGGTATAATGAGCAGTTCTTC; cdr3_aa: CASSFGYNEQFF
j_call: TRBJ2-2; v_call: TRBV29-1; clone_size: NA; d_call: TRBD2; cdr3_nt: TGCAGCGTTGCGGTAGCGGGGAAGAACACCGGGGAGCTGTTTTTT; cdr3_aa: CSVAVAGKNTGELFF
j_call: TRBJ1-3; v_call: TRBV4-2; clone_size: once; d_call: TRBD1; cdr3_nt: TGTGCCAGCAGCCGATACTCCGGGACAGGGGCGCCAAGCTCTGGAAACACCATATATTTT; cdr3_aa: CASSRYSGTGAPSSGNTIYF
j_call: TRBJ1-1; v_call: TRBV28; clone_size: NA; d_call: NA; cdr3_nt: TGTGCCAGCAGTTTGGGCGGGATGAACACTGAAGCTTTCTTT; cdr3_aa: CASSLGGMNTEAFF
j_call: TRBJ1-3; v_call: TRBV4-1; clone_size: NA; d_call: NA; cdr3_nt: TGCGCCAGCAGCCAAGGCTCGGGACAAAAGCACAACACCATATATTTT; cdr3_aa: CASSQGSGQKHNTIYF
j_call: TRBJ2-2; v_call: TRBV7-3; clone_size: NA; d_call: NA; cdr3_nt: TGTGCCAGCAGCCCGGCCGGGGGCACCGGGGAGCTGTTTTTT; cdr3_aa: CASSPAGGTGELFF
j_call: TRBJ2-7; v_call: TRBV6-1; clone_size: NA; d_call: NA; cdr3_nt: TGTGCCAGCAGTGAAGCGTGGGGCCCCGGGCACGAGCAGTACTTC; cdr3_aa: CASSEAWGPGHEQYF
j_call: TRBJ1-2; v_call: TRBV6-5; clone_size: NA; d_call: NA; cdr3_nt: TGTGCCAGCAGATCCACAGGACAGTTCTATGGCTACACCTTC; cdr3_aa: CASRSTGQFYGYTF
j_call: TRBJ1-2; v_call: TRBV5-1; clone_size: NA; d_call: TRBD1; cdr3_nt: TGCGCCAGCAGCTCCATCAATACGGACAGGATTGGCACCTTC; cdr3_aa: CASSSINTDRIGTF
j_call: TRBJ2-1; v_call: TRBV6-5; clone_size: NA; d_call: TRBD1; cdr3_nt: TGTGCCAGCAGTTACGGCAGGGGGTCCTACAATGAGCAGTTCTTC; cdr3_aa: CASSYGRGSYNEQFF
j_call: TRBJ2-1; v_call: TRBV2; clone_size: NA; d_call: TRBD1; cdr3_nt: TGTGCCAGCAGTGTTTCGGGAACAGGGGTCTTACATGAGCAGTTCTTC; cdr3_aa: CASSVSGTGVLHEQFF
j_call: TRBJ2-4; v_call: TRBV18; clone_size: NA; d_call: NA; cdr3_nt: TGTGCCAGCTCACCTATTTCTCGAGAAAACATTCAGTACTTC; cdr3_aa: CASSPISRENIQYF
j_call: TRBJ2-7; v_call: TRBV28; clone_size: few; d_call: NA; cdr3_nt: TGTGCCAGCAGCCGTGCCTACGAGCAGTACTTC; cdr3_aa: CASSRAYEQYF
j_call: TRBJ2-1; v_call: TRBV29-1; clone_size: NA; d_call: TRBD2; cdr3_nt: TGCAGCGTTGGAGCGGGAGGCACCTACAATGAGCAGTTCTTC; cdr3_aa: CSVGAGGTYNEQFF
j_call: TRBJ2-7; v_call: TRBV6-6; clone_size: NA; d_call: TRBD2; cdr3_nt: TGTGCCAGCAGTCGGGCGGGACAAATGGGACTAGCGGGAGTCGTGTACGAGCAGTACTTC; cdr3_aa: CASSRAGQMGLAGVVYEQYF
j_call: TRBJ2-2; v_call: TRBV6-2/TRBV6-3; clone_size: NA; d_call: NA; cdr3_nt: TGTGCCAGCAGTCGGACAGAGGACACCGGGGAGCTGTTTTTT; cdr3_aa: CASSRTEDTGELFF
j_call: TRBJ2-1; v_call: TRBV15; clone_size: once; d_call: TRBD2; cdr3_nt: TGTGCCACCAGCAGTGGGACTAGCGGGAGGCGGTACAATGAGCAGTTCTTC; cdr3_aa: CATSSGTSGRRYNEQFF
j_call: TRBJ1-4; v_call: TRBV5-1; clone_size: NA; d_call: TRBD1; cdr3_nt: TGCGCCAGCAGCCTCCCGGGACAGCGGGAAAAACTGTTTTTT; cdr3_aa: CASSLPGQREKLFF
j_call: TRBJ1-2; v_call: TRBV6-1; clone_size: NA; d_call: TRBD1; cdr3_nt: TGTGCCAGCAGTGAAGGGCCACTACAGGGGGCCGGTGGCTACACCTTC; cdr3_aa: CASSEGPLQGAGGYTF
j_call: TRBJ1-1; v_call: TRBV7-9; clone_size: NA; d_call: TRBD1; cdr3_nt: TGTGCCAGCAGCTTTAACAGGGGGTGGTGGGGTACTGAAGCTTTCTTT; cdr3_aa: CASSFNRGWWGTEAFF
j_call: TRBJ2-3; v_call: TRBV29-1; clone_size: NA; d_call: TRBD2; cdr3_nt: TGCAGCGTTCGAGAAGCGGGAGCTGATACGCAGTATTTT; cdr3_aa: CSVREAGADTQYF
j_call: TRBJ2-1; v_call: TRBV5-1; clone_size: NA; d_call: TRBD2; cdr3_nt: TGCGCCAGCAGCAATATAGCGGGAGGGGCGTACAATGAGCAGTTCTTC; cdr3_aa: CASSNIAGGAYNEQFF
j_call: TRBJ2-5; v_call: TRBV6-1; clone_size: once; d_call: NA; cdr3_nt: TGTGCCAGCAGTGAAGATGGGAGCTGGGGAGAGACCCAGTACTTC; cdr3_aa: CASSEDGSWGETQYF
j_call: TRBJ2-2; v_call: TRBV7-3; clone_size: NA; d_call: NA; cdr3_nt: TGTGCCAGCAGCTTAAACGCAGGAAAGAACACCGGGGAGCTGTTTTTT; cdr3_aa: CASSLNAGKNTGELFF
j_call: TRBJ2-3; v_call: TRBV7-9; clone_size: NA; d_call: NA; cdr3_nt: TGTGCCAGCAGCTTAGGACAGAGCACAGATACGCAGTATTTT; cdr3_aa: CASSLGQSTDTQYF
j_call: TRBJ2-5; v_call: TRBV20-1; clone_size: once; d_call: TRBD1; cdr3_nt: TGCAGTGCTAGTGGCCCGGGACAGGGGGCGATTGCCCAGTACTTC; cdr3_aa: CSASGPGQGAIAQYF
j_call: TRBJ2-1; v_call: TRBV28; clone_size: NA; d_call: TRBD1; cdr3_nt: TGTGCCAGCAGATACCAGGGGGCGGGGTCCTACAATGAGCAGTTCTTC; cdr3_aa: CASRYQGAGSYNEQFF